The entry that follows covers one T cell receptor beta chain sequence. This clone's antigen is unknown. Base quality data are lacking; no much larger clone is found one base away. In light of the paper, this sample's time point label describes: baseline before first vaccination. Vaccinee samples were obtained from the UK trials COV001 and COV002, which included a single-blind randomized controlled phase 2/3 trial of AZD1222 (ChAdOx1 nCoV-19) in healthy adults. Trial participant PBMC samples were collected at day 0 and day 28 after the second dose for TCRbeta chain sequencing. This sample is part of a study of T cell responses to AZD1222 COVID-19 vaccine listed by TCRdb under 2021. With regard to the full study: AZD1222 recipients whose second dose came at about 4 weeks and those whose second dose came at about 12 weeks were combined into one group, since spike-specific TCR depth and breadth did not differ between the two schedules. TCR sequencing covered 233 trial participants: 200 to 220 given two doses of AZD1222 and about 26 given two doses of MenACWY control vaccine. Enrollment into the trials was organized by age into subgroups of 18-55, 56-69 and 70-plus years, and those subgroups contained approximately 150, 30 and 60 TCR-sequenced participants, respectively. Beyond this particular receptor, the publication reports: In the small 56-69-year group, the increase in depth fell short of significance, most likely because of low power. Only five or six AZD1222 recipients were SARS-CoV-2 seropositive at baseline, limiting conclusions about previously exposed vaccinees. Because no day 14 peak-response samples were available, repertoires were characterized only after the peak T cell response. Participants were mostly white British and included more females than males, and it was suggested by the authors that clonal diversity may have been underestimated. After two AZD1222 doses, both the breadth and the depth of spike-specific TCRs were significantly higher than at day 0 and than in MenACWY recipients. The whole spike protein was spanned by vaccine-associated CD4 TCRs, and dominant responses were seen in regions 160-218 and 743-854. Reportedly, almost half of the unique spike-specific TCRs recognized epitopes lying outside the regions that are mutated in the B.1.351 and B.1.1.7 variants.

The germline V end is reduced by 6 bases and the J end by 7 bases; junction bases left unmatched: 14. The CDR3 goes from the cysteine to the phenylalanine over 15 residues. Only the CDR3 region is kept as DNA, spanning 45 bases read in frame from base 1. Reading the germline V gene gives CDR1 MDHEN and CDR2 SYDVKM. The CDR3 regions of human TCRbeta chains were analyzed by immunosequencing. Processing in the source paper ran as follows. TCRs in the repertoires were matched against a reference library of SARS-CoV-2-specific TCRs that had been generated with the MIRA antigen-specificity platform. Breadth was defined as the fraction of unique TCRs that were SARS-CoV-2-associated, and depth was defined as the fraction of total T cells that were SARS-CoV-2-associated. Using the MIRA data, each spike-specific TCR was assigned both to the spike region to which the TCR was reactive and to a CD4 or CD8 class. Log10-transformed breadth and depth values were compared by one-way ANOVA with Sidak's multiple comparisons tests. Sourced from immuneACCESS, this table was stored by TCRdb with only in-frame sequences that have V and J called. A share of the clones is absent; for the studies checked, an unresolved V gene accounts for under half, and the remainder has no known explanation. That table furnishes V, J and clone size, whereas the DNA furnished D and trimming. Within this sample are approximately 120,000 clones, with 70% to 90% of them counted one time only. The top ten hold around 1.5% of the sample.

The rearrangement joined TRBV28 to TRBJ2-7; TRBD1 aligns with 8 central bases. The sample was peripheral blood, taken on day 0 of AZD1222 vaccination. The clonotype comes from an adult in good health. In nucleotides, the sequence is TGTGCCAGCAGCCTCAGGACAGGGCTAGCTCGAGAGCAGTACTTC. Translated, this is CASSLRTGLAREQYF.